The clone carrying this TCR beta chain was seen more than once but under ten times. Researchers prepared the TCRbeta library using unique molecular identifiers, the study reports. Each CDR3 protein gets one entry after TCRdb re-called the PCR reads with MiXCR. The table has about 350,000 distinct CDR3 sequences, about 14% seen once; the top ten hold 4.3%. CDR3 length: 16 residues. V was trimmed by 5 bases and J by 2 bases, leaving 18 bases between them. Germline CDR1 reads SEHNR; CDR2 reads FQNEAQ (reference sequence). These data come from a study of T-cell reconstitution after alpha-beta-depleted transplantation in children.

This material consisted of PBMCs, taken from the stem cell graft. This clonotype originated in a human donor who donated a stem cell graft to a child with Fanconi anemia. This sequence joins TRBV7-9 and TRBJ1-2; possible D gene TRBD1, 5 bases. The CDR3 reads CASSTQGVRPNYGYTF. As DNA, the CDR3 is TGTGCCAGCAGCACCCAGGGAGTGAGACCAAACTATGGCTACACCTTC.